The clone carrying this TCR beta chain showed up just a few times. The target antigen is unknown. The sample belongs to a study of OX40 agonist ivuxolimab in advanced cancers. Study outcomes and limitations: Relative to CD4+, CD8+ T cells held more expanded clones on average.

V was pared by 2 bases and J by 5 bases, with 9 bases between. The CDR3 has 13 residues. Germline V gene data show CDR1 as WSHSY and CDR2 as SAAADI. The protocol was immunoSEQ multiplex PCR, while the TCRdb copy is restricted to in-frame clones and leaves out a portion. The sample has 50,000 to 60,000 clones, 70% to 90% seen once. The TCR was taken from an adult with an advanced solid tumor such as melanoma, head and neck, liver or kidney cancer. This chain uses TRBV10-2 with TRBJ1-1, with D uncertain. Sequenced here: CD4+ or CD8+ T cells sorted from blood, sampled in a trial of the OX40 agonist ivuxolimab. The CDR3 nucleotides read TGCGCCAGCAGTGAGCCGGTGCGGACTGAAGCTTTCTTT. Its translation is CASSEPVRTEAFF.